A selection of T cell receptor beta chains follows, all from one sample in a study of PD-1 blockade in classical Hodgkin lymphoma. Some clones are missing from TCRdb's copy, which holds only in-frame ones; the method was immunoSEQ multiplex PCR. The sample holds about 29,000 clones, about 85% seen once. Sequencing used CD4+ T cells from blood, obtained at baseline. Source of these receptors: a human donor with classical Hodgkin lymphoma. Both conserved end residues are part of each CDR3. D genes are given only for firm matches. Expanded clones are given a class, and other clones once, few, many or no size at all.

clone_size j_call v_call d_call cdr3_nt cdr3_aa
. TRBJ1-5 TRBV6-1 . TGTGCCAGCATTCTGAATAGCAATCAGCCCCAGCATTTT CASILNSNQPQHF
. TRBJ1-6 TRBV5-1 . TGCGCCAGCAGCTTTGAAGGACCGACTAATTCACCCCTCCACTTT CASSFEGPTNSPLHF
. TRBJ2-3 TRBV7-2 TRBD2 TGTGCCAGCAGCTTCGCTAGCGGGCCAGGGACAGATACGCAGTATTTT CASSFASGPGTDTQYF
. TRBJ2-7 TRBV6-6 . TGTGCCAGCAGTGTGACCGAGTACGAGCAGTACTTC CASSVTEYEQYF
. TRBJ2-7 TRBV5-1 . TGCGCCAGCAGCTTGGGACACCGGGACATCCGATCCTACGAGCAGTACTTC CASSLGHRDIRSYEQYF
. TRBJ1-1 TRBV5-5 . TGTGCCAGCAGCTTTGACGATCTGAGAATCGCTTTCTTT CASSFDDLRIAFF
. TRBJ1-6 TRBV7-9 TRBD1 TGTGCCAGCAGCTTAGGGACAGGGAATAATTCACCCCTCCACTTT CASSLGTGNNSPLHF
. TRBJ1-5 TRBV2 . TGTGCCAGCAGTTCGTTTCGTAGCAATCAGCCCCAGCATTTT CASSSFRSNQPQHF
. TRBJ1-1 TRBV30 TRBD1 TGTGCCTGGAGTGAAGACAGGGGAACTGAAGCTTTCTTT CAWSEDRGTEAFF
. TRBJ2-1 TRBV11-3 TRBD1 TGTGCCAGCAGCTTAGTACAGGGGGGATACAATGAGCAGTTCTTC CASSLVQGGYNEQFF
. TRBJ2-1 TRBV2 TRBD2 TGTGCCAGCGACTCCGGGACTAGCTCTAGTGATGAGCAGTTCTTC CASDSGTSSSDEQFF
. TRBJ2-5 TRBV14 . TGTGCCAGCAGCCAAGAAAGGGGAATCACCGAGACCCAGTACTTC CASSQERGITETQYF
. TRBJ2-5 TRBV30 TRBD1 TGTGCCTGGGCGGGACAGGGTCGGGGGGAGCAGTACTTC CAWAGQGRGEQYF
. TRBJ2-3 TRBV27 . TGTGCCAGCAGTTTATCGATAGACGAGAAACCCACAGATACGCAGTATTTT CASSLSIDEKPTDTQYF
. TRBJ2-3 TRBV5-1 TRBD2 TGCGCCAGCAGCTCGGCGGGACTAGGCCTAAGCACAGATACGCAGTATTTT CASSSAGLGLSTDTQYF
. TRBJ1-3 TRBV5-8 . TGTGCCAGCAGCTTGGCCGTCGGAAACACCATATATTTT CASSLAVGNTIYF
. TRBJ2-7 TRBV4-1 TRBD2 TGCGCCAGCAGCTTGACTAGCGGGACGGGGGAGCAGTACTTC CASSLTSGTGEQYF
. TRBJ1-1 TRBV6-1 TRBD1 TGTGCCAGCAGTGAAGTCCCAGGGGGCACTGAAGCTTTCTTT CASSEVPGGTEAFF
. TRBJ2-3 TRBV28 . TGTGCCAGCAGTTTACAAGGGTTGGCAGATACGCAGTATTTT CASSLQGLADTQYF
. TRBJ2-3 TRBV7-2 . TGTGCCAGCAGCTTAGCTACGGCGAGAAGCACAGATACGCAGTATTTT CASSLATARSTDTQYF
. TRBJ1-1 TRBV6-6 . TGTGCCAGCAGTAGGACAGCTACTGAAGCTTTCTTT CASSRTATEAFF
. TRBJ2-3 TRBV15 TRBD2 TGTGCCACCGCAGCGGGAGGTGCAGATACGCAGTATTTT CATAAGGADTQYF
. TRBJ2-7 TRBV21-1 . TGTGCCAGCAGCCCCCCCCCTGGGCAGGGCGGCGAGCAGTACTTC CASSPPPGQGGEQYF
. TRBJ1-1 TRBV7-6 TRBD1 TGTGCCAGCAGCCCCCGGACAGGGAGCATTTACACTGAAGCTTTCTTT CASSPRTGSIYTEAFF
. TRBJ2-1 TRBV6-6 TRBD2 TGTGCCAGCAGTTACCTAGCGGGTTCGGGCAATGAGCAGTTCTTC CASSYLAGSGNEQFF
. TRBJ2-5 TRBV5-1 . TGCGCCAGCAGCTTGGACTTCAGGGACCTGTACTTC CASSLDFRDLYF
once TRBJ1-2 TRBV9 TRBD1 TGTGCCAGCAGCGCCCGACAGGGCCGGGATAATGGCTACACCTTC CASSARQGRDNGYTF
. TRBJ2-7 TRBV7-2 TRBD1 TGTGCCAGCAGCTTAGAGGGACAGGGCTTTCGCTACGAGCAGTACTTC CASSLEGQGFRYEQYF
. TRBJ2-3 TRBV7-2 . TGTGCCAGCAGCTACGGGACCCGCAAAGATACGCAGTATTTT CASSYGTRKDTQYF
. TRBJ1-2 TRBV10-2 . TGCGCCAGCAGTGAGGACACGGACTATGGCTACACCTTC CASSEDTDYGYTF
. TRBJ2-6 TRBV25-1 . TGTGCCAGCAGGCCCGGACAGGACTACTCTGGGGCCAACGTCCTGACTTTC CASRPGQDYSGANVLTF
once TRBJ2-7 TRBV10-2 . TGCGCCAGCAGTGAGTCAGGAGGGGCCCCCTACGAGCAGTACTTC CASSESGGAPYEQYF
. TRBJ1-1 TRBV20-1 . TGCAGTGCACGGAGGACTGAAGCTTTCTTT CSARRTEAFF
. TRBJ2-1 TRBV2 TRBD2 TGTGCCAGCGGACTAGCGGGAGTATTCGATGAGCAGTTCTTC CASGLAGVFDEQFF
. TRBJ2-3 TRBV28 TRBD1 TGTGCCAGCAGTCGATACCAACTCCAGACAGGGCCAATAAGGTATTTT CASSRYQLQTGPIRYF
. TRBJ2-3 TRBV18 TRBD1 TGTGCCAGCTCACCACTCGGGACAGGGAGCGCAGATACGCAGTATTTT CASSPLGTGSADTQYF
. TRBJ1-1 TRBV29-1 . TGCAGCGTTGTTGGAACAGGGAGGACTGAAGCTTTCTTT CSVVGTGRTEAFF
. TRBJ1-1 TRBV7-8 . TGTGCCAGCAGCTTAGCAGGTGAAGCTTTCTTT CASSLAGEAFF
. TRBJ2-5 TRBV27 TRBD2 TGTGCCAGCAGTCAAGCGGGAGCAAAAGAGACCCAGTACTTC CASSQAGAKETQYF
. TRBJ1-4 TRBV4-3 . TGCGCCAGCAGCCAAGATCTCGGGGCAACTAATGAAAAACTGTTTTTT CASSQDLGATNEKLFF
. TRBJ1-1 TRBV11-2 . TGTGCCAGCAGCCCCCGGGCAGGGGCCAACACTGAAGCTTTCTTT CASSPRAGANTEAFF
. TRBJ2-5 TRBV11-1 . TGTGCCAGCAGCTTAGCGGGCGCAGAGGTCAGGGGGACCCAGTACTTC CASSLAGAEVRGTQYF
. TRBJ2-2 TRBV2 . TGTGCCAGCAGCAAAAGGGGGCGACTAGCCGGAGGGGACACCGGGGAGCTGTTTTTT CASSKRGRLAGGDTGELFF
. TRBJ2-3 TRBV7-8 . TGTGCCAGCAGCTTAGAACAGAGGAGCACAGATACGCAGTATTTT CASSLEQRSTDTQYF
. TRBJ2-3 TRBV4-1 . TGCGCCAGCAGCCAAGATAGGATCGGGATCAGCACAGATACGCAGTATTTT CASSQDRIGISTDTQYF
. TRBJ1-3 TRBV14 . TGTGCCAGCAGCCAAGGGTGGGGAAACACCATATATTTT CASSQGWGNTIYF
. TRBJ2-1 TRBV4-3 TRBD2 TGCGCCAGCAGCCGATCCGGGACTAGCGGGAGAGGGGAGCAGTTCTTC CASSRSGTSGRGEQFF
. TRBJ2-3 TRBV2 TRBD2 TGTGCCAGCAGTGAAGTGGGGACTCTTCTAGCGGGGGTATTCACAGATACGCAGTATTTT CASSEVGTLLAGVFTDTQYF
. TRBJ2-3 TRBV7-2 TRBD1 TGTGCCAGCAGCTACCGGGACAGGGGGTTTGGTACAGATACGCAGTATTTT CASSYRDRGFGTDTQYF
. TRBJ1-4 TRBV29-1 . TGCAGCGTTGAAACAATTGACAGTTTCCGTTTCGGAAAACTGTTTTTT CSVETIDSFRFGKLFF
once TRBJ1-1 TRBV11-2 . TGTGCCAGCAGCTTAGAGGTAGAGAACACTGAAGCTTTCTTT CASSLEVENTEAFF